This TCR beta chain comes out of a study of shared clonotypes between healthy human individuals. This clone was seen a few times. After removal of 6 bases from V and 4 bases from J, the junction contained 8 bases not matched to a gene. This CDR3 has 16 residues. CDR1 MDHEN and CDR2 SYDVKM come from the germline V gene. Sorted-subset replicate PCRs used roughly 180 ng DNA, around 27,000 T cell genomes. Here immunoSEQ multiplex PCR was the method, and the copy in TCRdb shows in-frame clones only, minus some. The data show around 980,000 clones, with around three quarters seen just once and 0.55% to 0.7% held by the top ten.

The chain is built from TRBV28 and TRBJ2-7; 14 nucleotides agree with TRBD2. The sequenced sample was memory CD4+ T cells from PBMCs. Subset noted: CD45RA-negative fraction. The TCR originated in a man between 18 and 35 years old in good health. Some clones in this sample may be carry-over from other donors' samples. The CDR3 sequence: CASSPGLAGAGYEQYF. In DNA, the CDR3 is TGTGCCAGCAGCCCGGGACTAGCGGGAGCCGGGTACGAGCAGTACTTC. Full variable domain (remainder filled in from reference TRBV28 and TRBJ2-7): DVKVTQSSRYLVKRTGEKVFLECVQDMDHENMFWYRQDPGLGLRLIYFSYDVKMKEKGDIPEGYSVSREKKERFSLILESASTNQTSMYLCASSPGLAGAGYEQYFGPGTRLTVT.